A single sample is the source of the 20 T cell receptor beta chains below, sequenced in a study of radiotherapy plus CTLA-4 blockade in lung cancer. Sequenced by immunoSEQ multiplex PCR; TCRdb stores in-frame clones only, minus some. There are 85,000 to 95,000 clones in the sample; approximately 78% occur only once, and roughly 25% lies in the top ten. The sequenced sample was peripheral blood, obtained from a patient treated with radiotherapy plus ipilimumab. The source of these receptors is a human donor with non-small cell lung cancer that progressed on radiotherapy plus ipilimumab.

V gene TRBV19 combines with J gene TRBJ1-1; TRBD1 matches at 7 bases. Looked up from germline, CDR1 is LNHDA and CDR2 is SQIVND (reference sequence). The CDR3 runs 15 residues. Trimming took 6 bases from V and 4 from J; bases not matched to a gene: 11. In DNA form, the CDR3 reads TGTGCCAGTAGGCGAGACAGGGATCTGAGCACTGAAGCTTTCTTT. Translating gives CASRRDRDLSTEAFF.

The chain recombines TRBV27 with TRBJ2-2; tentatively, D is TRBD2 (6 bases). The CDR3 is 16 residues long. V was pared by 5 bases and J by 5 bases, with 18 bases between. Germline V CDR1 and CDR2: MNHEY, SMNVEV (reference sequence). Here the CDR3 DNA reads TGTGCCAGCAGTCGCGGGACCTTGAGAGGAACCGGGGAGCTGTTTTTT. It is translated as CASSRGTLRGTGELFF.

CDR3 sequence reads: CATGQGGGYTF. The CDR3 DNA is TGTGCCACGGGACAGGGGGGAGGCTACACCTTC. J is TRBJ1-2 and V is TRBV2; 11 positions agree with TRBD1. V lost 10 bases to trimming and J lost 8 bases; unmatched junction nucleotides: 3. The germline V gene has CDR1 SNHLY and CDR2 FYNNEI. This CDR3 has 11 amino acids.

This clone was recorded a few times. The gene calls are TRBV5-8 and TRBJ1-4; TRBD1 matches at 8 bases. This CDR3 is 15 amino acids long. With 4 bases clipped from V and 3 bases from J, the junction kept 5 bases outside the gene matches. CDR1 and CDR2 (germline): SGHTS, YDEGEE. The CDR3 region is CASSGHRGANEKLFF. The CDR3 region has the DNA TGTGCCAGCAGCGGACACAGGGGGGCTAATGAAAAACTGTTTTTT.

Written as DNA, the CDR3 is TGTGCCAGTAGTATAGATCGCAGCACCGGGGAGCTGTTTTTT. Residues: CASSIDRSTGELFF. This sequence joins TRBV19 and TRBJ2-2; D is unclear. The length of the CDR3 is 14 residues. The V gene lost 0 bases and the J gene lost 4 bases, with 6 bases spanning the gap. Per germline, CDR1 LNHDA and CDR2 SQIVND (reference sequence). The full variable domain, its missing parts supplied by reference TRBV19 and TRBJ2-2, is DGGITQSPKYLFRKEGQNVTLSCEQNLNHDAMYWYRQDPGQGLRLIYYSQIVNDFQKGDIAEGYSVSREKKESFPLTVTSAQKNPTAFYLCASSIDRSTGELFFGEGSRLTVL.

The rearrangement uses TRBV29-1 and TRBJ2-7; no firm D call. The CDR3 consists of 12 residues. Looked up from germline, CDR1 is SQVTM and CDR2 is ANQGSEA. V shed 4 bases and J shed 6 bases, with 13 bases lying between them. CDR3 in DNA: TGCAGCGTTGTGCCTATTGTAGGCGAGCAGTACTTC. The encoded protein is CSVVPIVGEQYF.

V and J are TRBV5-4 and TRBJ2-3; 11 bases map to TRBD2. This CDR3 comprises 15 residues. After removal of 0 bases from V and 7 bases from J, the junction contained 4 bases not matched to a gene. The V gene's germline CDR1 is SGHNT and CDR2 YYREEE (reference sequence). CDR3 region: CASSLETSGINTQYF. CDR3 sequence (DNA): TGTGCCAGCAGCTTGGAGACTAGCGGGATAAATACGCAGTATTTT.

The chain combines TRBV25-1 with TRBJ1-1; D is uncertain. The CDR3 length is 12 residues. With 1 base removed from V and 11 bases from J, the gap between germline ends came to 11 bases. Germline V CDR1 and CDR2: MGHDK, SYGVNS. CDR3 in amino acids: CASSEFGNAAFF. The CDR3 DNA follows: TGTGCCAGCAGTGAATTTGGGAACGCGGCTTTCTTT.

With regard to this clone: This CDR3 is also generated by other DNA sequences in the sample. V and J are TRBV5-1 and TRBJ2-5; TRBD1 matches 11 bases. This CDR3 is 15 amino acids long. Germline V gives CDR1 SGHRS, CDR2 YFSETQ. V was clipped by 4 bases and J by 5 bases; unmatched bases: 7. DNA of the CDR3: TGCGCCAGCAGCAAGGGGACAGGGGGTTGGGAGACCCAGTACTTC. Its translation: CASSKGTGGWETQYF.

The CDR3 nucleotides read TGTGCCAGCAGCCGACAGGCCACCCCCTCCTACAATGAGCAGTTCTTC. Its protein product is CASSRQATPSYNEQFF. The chain links TRBV7-3 to TRBJ2-1; D perhaps matches TRBD1 (6 bases). Germline V gene data show CDR1 as SGHTA and CDR2 as FQGTGA. V was trimmed by 5 bases and J by 0 bases, leaving 14 bases between them. CDR3 length: 16 residues.

V is TRBV18 and J is TRBJ1-5; 7 bases agree with TRBD1. The germline V gene has CDR1 KGHSH and CDR2 LQKENI. V lost 3 bases, J lost 2 bases, and 7 bases stayed unmatched. The CDR3 is made up of 16 amino acids. The DNA of the CDR3 is TGTGCCAGCTCACCCCGAGAAACAGGGGGCAATCAGCCCCAGCATTTT. It translates to CASSPRETGGNQPQHF.

The rearrangement links TRBV10-1 to TRBJ2-3; perhaps TRBD2 as D (5 bases). Germline CDR1 WNHNN, CDR2 SYGVQD (reference sequence). V lost 0 bases to trimming and J lost 8 bases, with 9 bases between them. This CDR3 has 13 residues. The CDR3 DNA is TGCGCCAGCAGTGAGTCGGGAGTTGCTACGCAGTATTTT. Translated: CASSESGVATQYF.

V gene TRBV7-2 combines with J gene TRBJ2-1; 8 nucleotides agree with TRBD2. The ends lost 6 bases at V and 9 bases at J; junction bases unmatched: 10. CDR1 and CDR2 (germline): SGHTA, FQGNSA. This CDR3 region has 14 residues. Here the CDR3 DNA reads TGTGCCAGCAGTCCGGGACTAGGGACGTTTGAGCAGTTCTTC. Translation: CASSPGLGTFEQFF.

The CDR3 loop reads CSVEEYTDTQYF. The CDR3 bases are TGCAGCGTTGAGGAGTACACAGATACGCAGTATTTT. The chain has TRBV29-1 and TRBJ2-3; D ambiguous. V was trimmed by 3 bases and J by 2 bases, leaving 6 bases between them. Germline CDR1 reads SQVTM; CDR2 reads ANQGSEA. CDR3 length: 12 residues.

This chain joins TRBV2 and TRBJ2-1; D is possibly TRBD2 (5 bases). V gave up 6 bases and J gave up 5 bases, with 29 bases separating them. This CDR3 is 19 amino acids long. In germline, CDR1 is SNHLY, CDR2 FYNNEI. The CDR3 loop reads CASSPGWLWGKGYDNEQFF. Here the CDR3 DNA reads TGTGCCAGCAGCCCGGGATGGTTGTGGGGAAAAGGGTATGACAATGAGCAGTTCTTC.

A few counts support this clone. CDR3 in amino acids: CASRPGTVNTGELFF. CDR3 DNA: TGCGCCAGCAGGCCCGGGACAGTAAACACCGGGGAGCTGTTTTTT. V and J are TRBV5-1 and TRBJ2-2; 7 positions match TRBD1. The ends lost 5 bases at V and 2 bases at J; junction bases unmatched: 6. Germline CDR1 SGHRS, CDR2 YFSETQ. CDR3 size: 15 residues.

This clone was detected only once. The V gene is TRBV29-1, the J gene TRBJ1-5; no reliable D call. V lost 4 bases, J lost 0 bases, and 7 bases lay in between. In germline, CDR1 is SQVTM, CDR2 ANQGSEA. This CDR3 contains 13 residues. The CDR3 nucleotides read TGCAGCGTTGGGCATTATAGCAATCAGCCCCAGCATTTT. It is translated as CSVGHYSNQPQHF.

V and J are TRBV28 and TRBJ2-7; D not certain. Trimming took 6 bases from V and 7 from J, leaving 13 bases between them. The germline gives CDR1 MDHEN, CDR2 SYDVKM. The CDR3 is made up of 12 amino acids. The CDR3 DNA reads as TGTGCCAGCAGCCCTGGGTTGGGGGAGCAGTACGTC. The encoded protein is CASSPGLGEQYV.

The chain recombines TRBV6-5 with TRBJ2-1; TRBD1 or TRBD2 may be the D gene (5 bases each). This CDR3 is built from 15 residues. The germline gives CDR1 MNHEY, CDR2 SVGAGI. V gave up 2 bases and J gave up 0 bases, with 8 bases separating them. The DNA for the CDR3 is TGTGCCAGCAGTTACGGGACGATCTCCTACAATGAGCAGTTCTTC. Translation gives CASSYGTISYNEQFF.

The chain has TRBV7-3 and TRBJ2-3; possibly TRBD1 or TRBD2 for D (7 bases each). Germline loops: CDR1 SGHTA, CDR2 FQGTGA. CDR3 size: 14 residues. V dropped 5 bases and J dropped 4 bases, with 13 bases sitting between them. The CDR3, as DNA: TGTGCCAGCAGCGGGGGAGGGGGCCCAGATACGCAGTATTTT. The encoded protein is CASSGGGGPDTQYF.